The entry below gives a single T cell receptor (beta chain) sequence along with its context. The CDR3 runs to 11 residues. Germline CDR1 is MNHEY and CDR2 is SVGAGI. The V gene lost 6 bases and the J gene lost 7 bases, with 9 bases spanning the gap. Original processing notes: From reference gene primer amplification, estimates of nucleated cell counts were derived. TCRdb's copy holds only in-frame clones and misses some; the assay was immunoSEQ multiplex PCR. V and J calls and clone size are as listed in that table; D and trimming were resolved from the DNA. The data show 150,000 to 200,000 clones, 82% seen once. These data come from a study of blood T cell repertoires in COVID-19. Study details: Sources were T cells, B-cell-depleted T cells, or PBMCs; the material itself was cDNA or gDNA.

The chain couples TRBV6-5 to TRBJ1-2, with D perhaps TRBD1 (5 bases). Sequencing was carried out using peripheral blood. This TCR was recovered from a woman aged 55-75 years with COVID-19, enrolled during active disease. In DNA form, the CDR3 reads TGTGCCAGCAGAGGGGTGGGTGGCTACACCTTC. This codes for CASRGVGGYTF.